This is a list of T cell receptor beta chains from one sample in a study of T-cell memory formation after mild COVID-19. MiXCR, applied by TCRdb to the 5' RACE reads, yields one record per CDR3 protein. The sample contains about 340,000 distinct CDR3 sequences, 20% to 25% of which appear only once. The sequencing input was PBMCs or a T cell subset sorted from them (not recorded which). The source of these receptors is a young man who had mild COVID-19 (a few samples of this study predate the infection). Cell type and time point are not known. CDR3s include the opening cysteine and the closing phenylalanine or tryptophan. A D gene is named only where the DNA matches it firmly. Rows give clone size only sometimes, using once, few, many, or a class for an expanded clone.

>TRBD1|TRBV27|few|TRBJ1-4|16
TGTGCCAGCAGTTTATATGGGGGGACAGGGGCAGAAAAACTGTTTTTT
CASSLYGGTGAEKLFF
>-|TRBV5-1|-|TRBJ2-7|14
TGCGCCAGCAGCTTGGTCAGGAACACCTACGAGCAGTACTTC
CASSLVRNTYEQYF
>TRBD1|TRBV12-3/TRBV12-4|-|TRBJ1-3|14
TGTGCCAGCAGTTCGGGACAGGGAAGAAACACCATATATTTT
CASSSGQGRNTIYF
>TRBD1|TRBV7-8|few|TRBJ1-1|17
TGTGCCAGCAGCTTAGGGGGGGACAGGGGGCGCGGGACTGAAGCTTTCTTT
CASSLGGDRGRGTEAFF
>-|TRBV6-5|few|TRBJ2-1|11
TGTGCCAGCAGCCACAGTAGGGAGCAGTTCTTC
CASSHSREQFF
>TRBD1|TRBV7-2|-|TRBJ1-2|15
TGTGCCAGCAGCTTAGTACTCGCAGGGGGCTATGGCTACACCTTC
CASSLVLAGGYGYTF
>-|TRBV2|-|TRBJ1-4|14
TGTGCCAGCAGTGTGGCTCCCGAAGGTGAAAAACTGTTTTTT
CASSVAPEGEKLFF
>TRBD1|TRBV7-3|few|TRBJ1-1|13
TGTGCCAGCAGCATAGACAGGGGACGTGGAGCTTTCTTT
CASSIDRGRGAFF
>TRBD2|TRBV7-9|few|TRBJ2-3|17
TGTGCCAGCAGCTGGGGGCGCGATAGCGGGGGTAAAGATACGCAGTATTTT
CASSWGRDSGGKDTQYF
>-|TRBV7-9|-|TRBJ1-2|12
TGTGCCAGCAGCATTCGACCCTATGGCTACACCTTC
CASSIRPYGYTF
>-|TRBV18|few|TRBJ2-1|13
TGTGCCAGCTCACCAGGCAGGGACAATGAGCAGTTCTTC
CASSPGRDNEQFF
>-|TRBV12-3/TRBV12-4|many|TRBJ2-2|11
TGTGCCAGCAGTATAACCGGGGAGCTGTTTTTT
CASSITGELFF
>-|TRBV5-1|-|TRBJ2-3|15
TGCGCCAGCAGCTTTGAGGGAACTAGCACAGATACGCAGTATTTT
CASSFEGTSTDTQYF
>-|TRBV7-2|-|TRBJ2-6|16
TGTGCCAGCAGCTTTGGGGTTGGAACTGGGGCCAACGTCCTGACTTTC
CASSFGVGTGANVLTF
>TRBD2|TRBV19|-|TRBJ2-3|16
TGTGACAGTAGTGTACTAGCGGGGGGACGCACAGATACGCAGTATTTT
CDSSVLAGGRTDTQYF
>TRBD2|TRBV5-1|-|TRBJ2-1|16
TGCGCCAGCAGTCCGGGACTAGCGGGAGACTACAATGAGCAGTTCTTC
CASSPGLAGDYNEQFF
>TRBD1|TRBV4-2|-|TRBJ1-4|19
TGTGCCAGCAGCCAAGTAGGGGGACAGGGGACTGCAACTAATGAAAAACTGTTTTTT
CASSQVGGQGTATNEKLFF
>TRBD2|TRBV4-2|few|TRBJ2-3|19
TGTGCCAGCAGCCAAGAAGGGACTAGCGGGGGGGAGAGCACAGATACGCAGTATTTT
CASSQEGTSGGESTDTQYF
>TRBD2|TRBV4-1|few|TRBJ2-7|16
TGCGCCAGCAGCCGCCTCACTAGCGGGGGTGGGTACGAGCAGTACTTC
CASSRLTSGGGYEQYF
>-|TRBV29-1|few|TRBJ2-5|14
TGCAGCGTTGAAGGGTTAGGGGGGCTGGAGACCCAGTACTTC
CSVEGLGGLETQYF
>-|TRBV2|few|TRBJ1-1|14
TGTGCCAGCTCGTTGGGGACTCCTGGTACTGAAGCTTTCTTT
CASSLGTPGTEAFF
>TRBD1|TRBV2|-|TRBJ1-5|16
TGTGCCACCCGACAGGGGGGCTCGTATAGCAATCAGCCCCAGCATTTT
CATRQGGSYSNQPQHF
>TRBD1|TRBV2|-|TRBJ1-2|16
TGTGCCATCCGCCCCCCCAAAGGACAGGGGTTCTATGGCTACACCTTC
CAIRPPKGQGFYGYTF
>TRBD1|TRBV29-1|-|TRBJ1-3|13
TGCAGCGTAGTGACAGGGGCTGGAAACACCATATATTTT
CSVVTGAGNTIYF
>-|TRBV6-2/TRBV6-3|-|TRBJ1-2|15
TGTGCCAGCAGTTACCCGGAGGGGGGAACCTATGGCTACACCTTC
CASSYPEGGTYGYTF
>TRBD2|TRBV5-1|many|TRBJ2-1|14
TGCGCCAGCAGCTTACTAGCGGGGGGGTTTGAGCAGTTCTTC
CASSLLAGGFEQFF
>-|TRBV29-1|-|TRBJ2-7|13
TGCAGCGTCTCGACTCCGCACGCCTACGAGCAGTACTTC
CSVSTPHAYEQYF
>-|TRBV12-3/TRBV12-4|-|TRBJ1-1|10
TGTGCCAGCAGGGGGGTCGAGGCTTTCTTT
CASRGVEAFF
>TRBD1|TRBV7-9|-|TRBJ2-5|14
TGTGCCAGCAGTCATGACAGACAGGGAGAGACCCAGTACTTC
CASSHDRQGETQYF
>TRBD1|TRBV7-8|-|TRBJ1-6|15
TGTGCCAGCAGCGGGTTCGACAGGGGAAATTCACCCCTCCACTTT
CASSGFDRGNSPLHF
>-|TRBV29-1|-|TRBJ2-3|15
TGCAGCGTTGAATTTGAACTTCTGGCGAGGGATACGCAGTATTTT
CSVEFELLARDTQYF
>-|TRBV4-3|few|TRBJ2-2|14
TGCGCCAGCGGAACCCCAGTCGGGGGCGGGGAGCTGTTTTTT
CASGTPVGGGELFF
>-|TRBV6-5|-|TRBJ2-3|11
TGTGCCAGCACCCACGGGGATACGCAGTATTTT
CASTHGDTQYF
>TRBD2|TRBV12-3/TRBV12-4|-|TRBJ2-3|16
TGTGCCAGCAGTTACCGCCGGGGGGGCCTCACAGATACGCAGTATTTT
CASSYRRGGLTDTQYF
>TRBD1|TRBV4-1|few|TRBJ1-1|15
TGCGCCAGCAGCCAAGAAGGGACAGGGAACACTGAAGCTTTCTTT
CASSQEGTGNTEAFF
>-|TRBV10-3|-|TRBJ1-1|13
TGTGCCGTAAACGCAATAGGGGAAACTGAAGCTTTCTTT
CAVNAIGETEAFF
>TRBD1|TRBV6-5|few|TRBJ1-1|15
TGTGCCAGCCGGGAGGGACAGTCTATGAACACTGAAGCTTTCTTT
CASREGQSMNTEAFF
>-|TRBV27|-|TRBJ2-1|15
TGTGCCAGCAGGGCATGGGGGGGGGCTTCAAATGAGCAGTTCTTC
CASRAWGGASNEQFF
>-|TRBV12-3/TRBV12-4|many|TRBJ2-2|13
TGTGCCAGCACCAACCGGGGGATCGGGGAGCTGTTTTTT
CASTNRGIGELFF
>TRBD2|TRBV20-1|-|TRBJ2-7|15
TGCAGTGCTAGAGTGTCGGGGGGACTCTCCTACGAGCAGTACTTC
CSARVSGGLSYEQYF
>-|TRBV4-1|-|TRBJ2-7|13
TGCGCCAGCAGTCAAGGACAGACCTACGAGCAGTACTTC
CASSQGQTYEQYF
>-|TRBV6-5|few|TRBJ1-1|16
TGTGCCAGCACCTGGGGGGGCTCCACAAGAGCTACTGAAGCTTTCTTT
CASTWGGSTRATEAFF
>-|TRBV12-3/TRBV12-4|-|TRBJ1-5|13
TGTGCCAGCACCCTTGGCGGCAATCAGCCCCAGCATTTT
CASTLGGNQPQHF
>-|TRBV20-1|few|TRBJ1-1|15
TGCAGTGCAAGGGGGTGGGAGGGGATGAACACTGAAGCTTTCTTT
CSARGWEGMNTEAFF
>-|TRBV7-3|many|TRBJ2-1|14
TGTGCCAGCAGCCCCCCAGGGGGGAACCATGAGCAGTTCTTC
CASSPPGGNHEQFF
>-|TRBV18|few|TRBJ2-3|15
TGTGCCAGCTCGCGGACGGGGGGCGTCGGCGATACGCAGTATTTT
CASSRTGGVGDTQYF
>-|TRBV18|-|TRBJ2-1|16
TGTGCCAGCTCATCAATCGGGATCAGCTCCTACAATGAGCAGTTCTTC
CASSSIGISSYNEQFF